The 12 T cell receptor beta chains in this list originate from one sample, sequenced in a study of blood T cell repertoires in COVID-19. Assay: immunoSEQ multiplex PCR; the TCRdb copy retains only in-frame clones and omits some. The sample includes about 29,000 clones, 80% to 90% seen only once; the top ten take about a tenth. Sequenced input: peripheral blood. These receptors originate from a human donor in a cohort sampled during active COVID-19.

This clone was counted once. The sample holds other DNA sequences that translate to the same CDR3. The rearrangement links TRBV9 to TRBJ1-2; TRBD1 matches at 7 bases. CDR1 is SGDLS and CDR2 is YYNGEE in the germline V gene. With V trimmed by 3 bases and J by 4 bases, 3 bases remained unmatched. The CDR3 is 13 amino acids. The CDR3 sequence is CASSARQGYGYTF. The CDR3 nucleotides are TGTGCCAGCAGCGCCCGACAGGGCTATGGCTACACCTTC.

The rearrangement uses TRBV5-6 and TRBJ2-7; D is perhaps TRBD2 (6 bases). Between the trimmed V and J ends, which lost 3 bases and 2 bases, there was a span of 15 bases. Germline values: CDR1 SGHDT, CDR2 YYEEEE. This CDR3 comprises 15 residues. CDR3 DNA sequence: TGTGCCAGCAGCTCCCTGCGGGGTCCTCCCTACGAGCAGTACTTC. Protein product: CASSSLRGPPYEQYF.

V usage is TRBV28 and J usage is TRBJ2-1; weak D call: TRBD2 (8 bases). V gave up 7 bases and J gave up 9 bases, with 31 bases separating them. Germline V gene data show CDR1 as MDHEN and CDR2 as SYDVKM. The CDR3 runs to 18 residues. CDR3 in amino acids: CASTAFPGGGASISEQFF. CDR3 in DNA: TGTGCCAGCACCGCATTCCCGGGAGGGGGCGCTTCAATCAGTGAGCAGTTCTTC.

V and J are TRBV5-1 and TRBJ2-7; 8 bases fit TRBD1. The germline V gene encodes CDR1 SGHRS and CDR2 YFSETQ. V was pared by 4 bases and J by 0 bases, with 6 bases of the junction left unmatched. This CDR3 has 15 residues. CDR3 DNA: TGCGCCAGCAGCCCTGACAGGGGACTCTCCTACGAGCAGTACTTC. Translated: CASSPDRGLSYEQYF.

This clone was seen only once. The chain links TRBV7-9 to TRBJ1-5, with D possibly being TRBD1 (5 bases). The germline V gene encodes CDR1 SEHNR and CDR2 FQNEAQ (reference sequence). Deletions cut 1 base from V and 7 bases from J, with 8 bases between. The CDR3 is 13 residues long. CDR3 DNA sequence: TGTGCCAGCAGCTTAGGGGGGGTCCAGCCCCAGCATTTT. Translation gives CASSLGGVQPQHF.

The chain links TRBV5-1 to TRBJ2-7; 9 bases line up with TRBD2. The CDR3 loop spans 15 amino acids. CDR1 and CDR2 from the germline V gene are SGHRS and YFSETQ. With 4 bases clipped from V and 3 bases from J, the junction kept 8 bases outside the gene matches. The CDR3 protein is CASSLGTSRNYEQYF. CDR3 coding DNA: TGCGCCAGCAGCCTTGGGACTAGCCGTAACTACGAGCAGTACTTC. Supplemented by reference TRBV5-1 and TRBJ2-7, the full variable domain reads KAGVTQTPRYLIKTRGQQVTLSCSPISGHRSVSWYQQTPGQGLQFLFEYFSETQRNKGNFPGRFSGRQFSNSRSEMNVSTLELGDSALYLCASSLGTSRNYEQYFGPGTRLTVT.

The CDR3 here is CASSGAGGPRETQYF. As DNA, the CDR3 is TGTGCCAGCAGCGGTGCGGGGGGGCCTCGGGAGACCCAGTACTTC. The chain combines TRBV5-6 with TRBJ2-5; 9 bases align to TRBD2. The CDR3 length is 15 residues. Germline CDR1 and CDR2: SGHDT and YYEEEE. Losses at the gene ends were 4 bases for V and 5 bases for J; bases not matched to a gene: 9.

The chain is built from TRBV21-1 and TRBJ1-5; the listed D gene, TRBD1, was not tested against the DNA. TRBV21-1 is reported as a pseudogene. The CDR3 totals 15 residues. In DNA form, the CDR3 reads TGTGCCAGCCTTGGACAGGGACAGGGGGATCAGCCCCAGCATTTT. As protein: CASLGQGQGDQPQHF.

This chain links TRBV4-1 with TRBJ2-7; D unclear. Germline values: CDR1 MGHRA, CDR2 YSYEKL. CDR3 size: 13 residues. The ends were cut back, 0 bases at V and 4 bases at J, with 7 bases in the middle. As DNA, the CDR3 is TGCGCCAGCAGCCAAGACCGCGGTTACGAGCAGTACTTC. This codes for CASSQDRGYEQYF.

The V gene is TRBV11-3, the J gene TRBJ2-3, with 8 bases aligning to TRBD2. Looked up from germline, CDR1 is SGHNT and CDR2 is YENEEA. This CDR3 is 14 amino acids long. V was pared by 1 base and J by 3 bases, with 0 bases of the junction left unmatched. The CDR3 DNA sequence: TGTGCCAGCAGCTTAGGCGGGGGGACAGATACGCAGTATTTT. This gives the protein CASSLGGGTDTQYF. Supplemented by reference TRBV11-3 and TRBJ2-3, the full variable domain reads EAGVVQSPRYKIIEKKQPVAFWCNPISGHNTLYWYLQNLGQGPELLIRYENEEAVDDSQLPKDRFSAERLKGVDSTLKIQPAELGDSAVYLCASSLGGGTDTQYFGPGTRLTVL.

The V gene is TRBV28, the J gene TRBJ2-3; TRBD2 matches 9 bases. The CDR3 has 15 residues. Trimming removed 2 bases from V and 4 bases from J; junction bases left unmatched: 4. The germline V gene has CDR1 MDHEN and CDR2 SYDVKM. This chain's CDR3 is CASSLRRGGADTQYF. In DNA, the CDR3 is TGTGCCAGCAGTTTAAGGCGGGGGGGCGCAGATACGCAGTATTTT.

This chain uses TRBV5-1 with TRBJ2-1, with 9 bases matching TRBD1. In germline, CDR1 is SGHRS, CDR2 YFSETQ. The J segment lost 6 bases and the V segment lost 1 base, leaving 8 bases of the junction unmatched. This CDR3 comprises 16 residues. Here the CDR3 DNA reads TGCGCCAGCAGCTTGTTCGGGACAGGGAGCAGCAATGAGCAGTTCTTC. It is translated as CASSLFGTGSSNEQFF.